The 29 T cell receptor beta chains in this list originate from one sample, sequenced in a study of blood T cell repertoires in COVID-19. TCRdb's table, derived via immunoSEQ multiplex PCR, lists solely in-frame clones and lacks some. The table includes 170,000 or so clones, approximately 86% detected once. The specimen was peripheral blood. These receptors came from a man in his forties with active or convalescent COVID-19.

Only one count was recorded for this clone. J is TRBJ2-1 and V is TRBV30; D is possibly TRBD1 (5 bases). The CDR3 length is 13 residues. Germline loops: CDR1 GTSNPN, CDR2 SVGIG (reference sequence). The V gene lost 3 bases and the J gene lost 1 base, with 7 bases spanning the gap. In DNA, the CDR3 is TGTGCCTGGAGGCCAGGGTCCTACAATGAGCAGTTCTTC. Translation gives CAWRPGSYNEQFF.

This clone occurred a few times. V and J are TRBV3-1 (or the pseudogene TRBV3-2) and TRBJ1-1, with D possibly being TRBD1 (5 bases). CDR1 and CDR2 from the germline V gene are LGHDT and YNNKEL (reference sequence). The V and J ends lost 5 bases and 4 bases respectively, with 11 bases between them. There are 13 residues in the CDR3. The CDR3 nucleotides are TGTGCCAGCAGCAGGGGCTTGGGCACTGAAGCTTTCTTT. Amino acid sequence: CASSRGLGTEAFF.

The chain is built from TRBV9 and TRBJ2-3; D unresolved. CDR3 length equals 13 residues. Germline V gene data show CDR1 as SGDLS and CDR2 as YYNGEE. Deletions cut 3 bases from V and 2 bases from J, with 7 bases between. The CDR3 coding sequence is TGTGCCAGCAGCGATCAGTACACAGATACGCAGTATTTT. Amino acids: CASSDQYTDTQYF. Full variable domain (missing parts from reference TRBV9 and TRBJ2-3): DSGVTQTPKHLITATGQRVTLRCSPRSGDLSVYWYQQSLDQGLQFLIQYYNGEERAKGNILERFSAQQFPDLHSELNLSSLELGDSALYFCASSDQYTDTQYFGPGTRLTVL.

The rearrangement joins TRBV5-1 to TRBJ2-5; 11 bases agree with TRBD2. Per germline, CDR1 SGHRS and CDR2 YFSETQ. The CDR3 extends over 17 amino acids. The V gene end was trimmed by 0 bases and the J gene end by 1 base; junction bases not matched to a gene: 5. Here the CDR3 reads CASSLAGGLAGQETQYF. CDR3 sequence (DNA): TGCGCCAGCAGCTTGGCCGGAGGACTAGCGGGCCAAGAGACCCAGTACTTC.

The chain carries TRBV28 and TRBJ2-7; perhaps TRBD1 as D (8 bases). The CDR3 consists of 15 residues. The V gene's germline CDR1 is MDHEN and CDR2 SYDVKM. V lost 4 bases and J lost 11, with 24 bases in between. The DNA of the CDR3 is TGTGCCAGCAGTTCGACCTCACAGGGGGGGTATGGAGAGTACTTC. Translation gives CASSSTSQGGYGEYF.

This chain links TRBV5-1 with TRBJ1-3; the match to TRBD1 covers 7 bases. Germline V lookup: CDR1 SGHRS, CDR2 YFSETQ. The CDR3 consists of 16 residues. V lost 4 bases to trimming and J lost 2 bases; unmatched junction nucleotides: 9. The CDR3 sequence is CASSRGSGGAGNTIYF. In DNA, the CDR3 is TGCGCCAGCAGCCGGGGGTCAGGGGGAGCTGGAAACACCATATATTTT.

This rearrangement joins TRBV4-3 to TRBJ1-1; D remains ambiguous. V was cut by 0 bases and J by 7 bases, with 18 bases left in between. Germline CDR1 reads LGHNA; CDR2 reads YSLEER. This CDR3 is 16 amino acids long. The DNA of the CDR3 is TGCGCCAGCAGCCAAGACGAGGCTTCGGGTATAGGTGAAGCTTTCTTT. It translates to CASSQDEASGIGEAFF.

The chain is built from TRBV5-1 and TRBJ1-2; the D is unclear. CDR3 size: 15 residues. V was clipped by 0 bases and J by 3 bases, with 12 bases between them. The germline CDR1 and CDR2 sequences are SGHRS and YFSETQ. The CDR3 nucleotides read TGCGCCAGCAGCTTGGCCCGCGCCCCTGACTATGGCTACACCTTC. Translated, it gives CASSLARAPDYGYTF.

This clone was counted a single time. The chain links TRBV28 to TRBJ1-2; 8 bases are shared with TRBD1. Looked up from germline, CDR1 is MDHEN and CDR2 is SYDVKM. The CDR3 runs to 15 residues. Unmatched junction bases numbered 14, after V lost 6 bases and J lost 8 bases. DNA of the CDR3: TGTGCCAGCAGGTGGACAGGGCAAAGGGCGGGCGGCTACACCTTC. It specifies CASRWTGQRAGGYTF.

The V call is TRBV4-3, the J call TRBJ1-2; no reliable D call. V lost 2 bases, J lost 1 base, and 11 bases lay in between. Germline CDR1 LGHNA, CDR2 YSLEER. The length of the CDR3 is 15 residues. CDR3: CASSQNLADNYGYTF. The CDR3 DNA follows: TGCGCCAGCAGCCAAAATCTGGCGGATAACTATGGCTACACCTTC.

The rearrangement uses TRBV7-6 and TRBJ2-3; D is perhaps TRBD1 (5 bases). This CDR3 comprises 13 residues. The germline V and J ends were trimmed by 1 base and 3 bases, with 5 bases remaining between them. Germline values: CDR1 SGHVS, CDR2 FNYEAQ. In nucleotides, the CDR3 is TGTGCCAGCAGCTTAGGACAGACAGATACGCAGTATTTT. It specifies CASSLGQTDTQYF.

CDR3 DNA: TGTGCCAGCAGCGTAGCCCCTAACACTGAAGCTTTCTTT. Its protein product is CASSVAPNTEAFF. The chain has TRBV9 and TRBJ1-1; D gene unclear. Trimming pared 0 bases from V and 2 bases from J, leaving 5 bases between. Germline CDR1 and CDR2: SGDLS and YYNGEE. CDR3 length equals 13 residues.

This clone was detected once. The chain links TRBV11-3 to TRBJ1-2; 7 bases are a match to TRBD1. Germline CDR1 and CDR2: SGHNT and YENEEA. The CDR3 consists of 13 residues. The junction had 3 bases not matched to a gene; V was cut back by 5 bases and J by 3 bases. The CDR3, as DNA: TGTGCCAGCAGCCCCGGGACAGACTATGGCTACACCTTC. Amino acids: CASSPGTDYGYTF.

The chain uses TRBV10-3 and TRBJ2-7, with D perhaps TRBD2 (7 bases). This CDR3 contains 15 residues. Trimming took off 2 bases at V and 5 bases at J, with 16 bases between the two ends. Germline V gives CDR1 ENHRY, CDR2 SYGVKD. CDR3 region: CAISERGGDVDEQYF. Here the CDR3 DNA reads TGTGCCATCAGTGAGAGGGGGGGGGACGTAGACGAGCAGTACTTC.

V is TRBV7-3 and J is TRBJ2-5, with TRBD2 matching 10 bases. With 5 bases clipped from V and 4 bases from J, the junction kept 7 bases outside the gene matches. The CDR3 spans 15 residues. Germline V gene sequence: CDR1 SGHTA, CDR2 FQGTGA. CDR3 loop: CASSPTSGSRETQYF. The CDR3, as DNA: TGTGCCAGCAGCCCGACTAGCGGGTCCAGAGAGACCCAGTACTTC.

Note on this clone: Different DNA sequences within this sample yield the same CDR3. The V and J genes are TRBV6-5 and TRBJ1-1; a weak D match, TRBD1 (6 bases). Germline CDR1 reads MNHEY; CDR2 reads SVGAGI. Trimming took 1 base from V and 1 from J, leaving 7 bases between them. The CDR3 length is 14 residues. CDR3: CASSYLQGNTEAFF. The CDR3 region has the DNA TGTGCCAGCAGTTACTTACAGGGGAACACTGAAGCTTTCTTT.

This chain uses TRBV2 with TRBJ2-3; possible D gene TRBD1, 5 bases. The germline CDR1 and CDR2 sequences are SNHLY and FYNNEI. The ends were cut back, 1 base at V and 8 bases at J, with 19 bases in the middle. This CDR3 contains 16 residues. CDR3 DNA sequence: TGTGCCAGCAGTGAAGGCGGTTGGGGCACGGGTGGTACGCAGTATTTT. This sequence encodes CASSEGGWGTGGTQYF. The variable domain in full, completed from reference TRBV2 and TRBJ2-3, reads EPEVTQTPSHQVTQMGQEVILRCVPISNHLYFYWYRQILGQKVEFLVSFYNNEISEKSEIFDDQFSVERPDGSNFTLKIRSTKLEDSAMYFCASSEGGWGTGGTQYFGPGTRLTVL.

CDR3 in DNA: TGTGCCAGCAGTCTACCCAGGCTTGAAGCTTTCTTT. The encoded protein is CASSLPRLEAFF. J is TRBJ1-1 and V is TRBV12-3 or TRBV12-4; D gene uncertain. This CDR3 contains 12 residues. V dropped 5 bases and J dropped 7 bases, with 11 bases sitting between them.

J is TRBJ2-5 and V is TRBV5-5; 7 bases match TRBD1. Germline V gene data show CDR1 as SGHKS and CDR2 as YYEKEE (reference sequence). The CDR3 is made up of 16 amino acids. J gave up 4 bases and V 4 bases, and 13 bases lay outside the gene matches. The CDR3 protein is CASSQTRQGRGETQYF. The CDR3 nucleotides read TGTGCCAGCAGCCAAACCCGACAGGGAAGAGGAGAGACCCAGTACTTC.

V gene TRBV7-9 combines with J gene TRBJ2-7, with 7 positions matching TRBD1. Germline-derived CDR1 and CDR2 are SEHNR and FQNEAQ (reference sequence). The CDR3 is made up of 12 amino acids. J was trimmed by 8 bases and V by 0 bases; bases with no gene match: 1. The DNA of the CDR3 is TGTGCCAGCAGCTTAGCACAGGGGCAGCAGTACTTC. Protein product: CASSLAQGQQYF.

This rearrangement joins TRBV3-1 (or the pseudogene TRBV3-2) to TRBJ2-3, with D unclear. The CDR3 contains 14 residues. Germline V CDR1 and CDR2: LGHDT, YNNKEL (reference sequence). The V end was cut by 4 bases, the J end by 5 bases, with 13 bases between. The CDR3 here is CASSLRLLQDTQYF. The CDR3 nucleotides are TGTGCCAGCAGCCTTCGACTGCTTCAAGATACGCAGTATTTT.

This sequence joins TRBV12-3 or TRBV12-4 and TRBJ2-7; D gene ambiguous. Deletions cut 5 bases from V and 1 base from J, with 9 bases between. The CDR3 is made up of 13 amino acids. CDR3 region: CASSHPGSYEQYF. DNA of the CDR3: TGTGCCAGCAGTCATCCGGGTTCCTACGAGCAGTACTTC.

Of note for this clone: One end of the junction is discordant with germline, which a read error may explain. The genes are TRBV11-3 and TRBJ1-5, with D perhaps matching TRBD1 (5 bases). Germline assignment: CDR1 SGHNT and CDR2 YENEEA. The CDR3 is 12 residues long. This chain's CDR3 is CATAGGDQPQHF. The DNA of the CDR3 is TGTGCCACGGCCGGGGGTGATCAACCCCAGCATTTT.

V gene TRBV12-3 or TRBV12-4 combines with J gene TRBJ1-4; D unclear. The CDR3 sequence is 11 residues long. V dropped 8 bases and J dropped 7 bases, with 8 bases sitting between them. In DNA form, the CDR3 reads TGTGCCAGCGCGGGCGGTGAAAAACTGTTTTTT. Translated, it gives CASAGGEKLFF.

This chain uses TRBV28 with TRBJ1-2; D remains ambiguous. Germline V gene sequence: CDR1 MDHEN, CDR2 SYDVKM. The CDR3 totals 12 residues. The V gene lost 5 bases and the J gene lost 4 bases, with 8 bases spanning the gap. CDR3 coding DNA: TGTGCCAGCAGTATGAGAGTCTATGGCTACACCTTC. This gives the protein CASSMRVYGYTF.

The chain links TRBV13 to TRBJ2-6; no definite D call. Germline V CDR1 and CDR2: PRHDT, FYEKMQ (reference sequence). Trimming pared 4 bases from V and 0 bases from J, leaving 19 bases between. There are 19 residues in the CDR3. The CDR3 protein is CASSSIRRGVLSGANVLTF. In nucleotides, the CDR3 is TGTGCCAGCAGCTCCATCCGACGCGGAGTTCTCTCTGGGGCCAACGTCCTGACTTTC.

The V and J genes are TRBV5-1 and TRBJ1-3, with D uncertain. The V end lost 0 bases, the J end lost 0 bases, and 7 bases lay between the germline ends. Germline loops: CDR1 SGHRS, CDR2 YFSETQ. This CDR3 has 15 residues. This CDR3 is CASSLDVSSGNTIYF. The CDR3 DNA follows: TGCGCCAGCAGCTTGGATGTCAGCTCTGGAAACACCATATATTTT. The full variable domain, in which reference TRBV5-1 and TRBJ1-3 provide the parts outside the CDR3, is KAGVTQTPRYLIKTRGQQVTLSCSPISGHRSVSWYQQTPGQGLQFLFEYFSETQRNKGNFPGRFSGRQFSNSRSEMNVSTLELGDSALYLCASSLDVSSGNTIYFGEGSWLTVV.

The J gene is TRBJ2-1, the V gene TRBV3-1 (or the pseudogene TRBV3-2); the match to TRBD2 covers 8 bases. The CDR3 extends over 11 amino acids. Trimming at V came to 11 bases and at J to 4 bases, leaving 1 base not matched to a gene. CDR1 LGHDT and CDR2 YNNKEL come from the germline V gene (reference sequence). CDR3 sequence: CACGGYNEQFF. The CDR3 DNA is TGTGCCTGCGGGGGGTACAATGAGCAGTTCTTC.

The rearrangement uses TRBV11-2 and TRBJ2-5; TRBD2 might be the D (5 bases). CDR1 and CDR2 (germline): SGHAT, FQNNGV. Trimming cost V 5 bases and J 2 bases, with 9 bases left between them. The CDR3 has 13 amino acids. In DNA, the CDR3 is TGTGCCAGCAGCCCCGGGGTACAAGAGACCCAGTACTTC. It yields the protein CASSPGVQETQYF.